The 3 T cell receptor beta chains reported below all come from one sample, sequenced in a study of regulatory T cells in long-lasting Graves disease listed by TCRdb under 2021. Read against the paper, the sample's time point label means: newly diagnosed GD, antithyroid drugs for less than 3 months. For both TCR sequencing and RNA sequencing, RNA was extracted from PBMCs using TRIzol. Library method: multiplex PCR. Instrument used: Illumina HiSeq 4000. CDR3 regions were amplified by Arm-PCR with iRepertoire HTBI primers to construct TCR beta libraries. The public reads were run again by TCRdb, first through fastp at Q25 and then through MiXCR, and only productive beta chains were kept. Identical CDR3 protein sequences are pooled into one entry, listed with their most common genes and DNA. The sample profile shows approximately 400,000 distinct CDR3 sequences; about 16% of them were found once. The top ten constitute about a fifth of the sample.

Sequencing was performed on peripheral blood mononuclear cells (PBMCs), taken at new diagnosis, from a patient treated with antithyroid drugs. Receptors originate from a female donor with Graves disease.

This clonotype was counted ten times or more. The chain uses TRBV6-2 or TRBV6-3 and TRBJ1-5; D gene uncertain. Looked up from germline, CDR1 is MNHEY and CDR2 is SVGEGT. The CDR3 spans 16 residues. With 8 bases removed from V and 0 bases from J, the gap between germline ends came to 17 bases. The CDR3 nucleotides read TGTGCCAGCTCGGGCAGCCAAGCAAATAGCAATCAGCCCCAGCATTTT. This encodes CASSGSQANSNQPQHF.

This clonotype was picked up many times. CDR3 protein: CASSLRRDLEAFF. The DNA of the CDR3 is TGTGCCAGCAGCCTCAGACGGGATCTTGAAGCTTTCTTT. The gene calls are TRBV3-1 and TRBJ1-1; D not certain. V dropped 4 bases and J dropped 7 bases, with 13 bases sitting between them. From germline, CDR1 is LGHDT and CDR2 YNNKEL (reference sequence). CDR3 length equals 13 residues.

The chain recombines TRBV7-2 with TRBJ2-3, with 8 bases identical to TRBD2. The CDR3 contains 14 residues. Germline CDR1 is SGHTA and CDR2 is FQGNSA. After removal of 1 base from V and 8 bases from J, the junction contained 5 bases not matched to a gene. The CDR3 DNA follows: TGTGCCAGCAGCTTAGTCTTAGCGGGAATTACGCAGTATTTT. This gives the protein CASSLVLAGITQYF.